This passage covers 14 T cell receptor beta chains from one sample sequenced in a study of shared clonotypes between healthy human individuals. Sequencing was performed with immunoSEQ multiplex PCR; in TCRdb, only in-frame clones are kept and a portion is missing. This table holds about 680,000 clones, approximately 90% found once. It was CD45RO-negative cells, positively selected for CCR7, that made up naive CD8 cells, with terminally differentiated effector memory CD45RA+ cells excluded. Material for sequencing was naive CD8+ T cells sorted from blood. The receptors derive from a man younger than 40 in good health.

The chain carries TRBV9 and TRBJ2-5, with D uncertain. V lost 3 bases to trimming and J lost 1 base, with 10 bases between them. Germline CDR1 is SGDLS and CDR2 is YYNGEE. The CDR3 totals 14 residues. The CDR3 DNA sequence: TGTGCCAGCAGCGATGGGCCAACCCAAGAGACCCAGTACTTC. Translated: CASSDGPTQETQYF.

The genes are TRBV6-5 and TRBJ2-1, with 7 bases lining up with TRBD2. The CDR3 runs 14 residues. Looked up from germline, CDR1 is MNHEY and CDR2 is SVGAGI. Trimming took 7 bases from V and 15 from J; bases not matched to a gene: 18. CDR3 DNA: TGTGCCAGCACTGACCCAAACACACTAGCGTTTCTGTTCTTC. Protein product: CASTDPNTLAFLFF.

This clone was seen a few times. The chain carries TRBV25-1 and TRBJ2-6; D is possibly TRBD1 (5 bases). V was pared by 2 bases and J by 4 bases, with 6 bases between. The CDR3 extends over 14 amino acids. Per the germline V gene, CDR1 is MGHDK and CDR2 is SYGVNS. The CDR3 loop is CASSEGAGANVLTF. CDR3 in DNA: TGTGCCAGCAGTGAAGGGGCCGGGGCCAACGTCCTGACTTTC.

The chain employs TRBV4-1 and TRBJ2-7; a possible D gene is TRBD2 (6 bases). V lost 8 bases and J 3 bases, leaving 14 bases between the germline ends. CDR3 length: 13 amino acids. Germline CDR1 is MGHRA and CDR2 is YSYEKL. CDR3 coding DNA: TGCGCCAGCTCGCTAGCGCCCAACTACGAGCAGTACTTC. Its translation is CASSLAPNYEQYF.

The chain's CDR3 is CASRSDNEQFF. As DNA, the CDR3 is TGTGCCAGCAGATCTGACAATGAGCAGTTCTTC. V and J are TRBV6-5 and TRBJ2-1; D is uncertain. The CDR3 loop spans 11 amino acids. V lost 6 bases and J lost 5, with 5 bases in between. The V gene's germline CDR1 is MNHEY and CDR2 SVGAGI.

The rearrangement joins TRBV13 to TRBJ2-1; TRBD1 is a possible D gene (6 bases). The germline gives CDR1 PRHDT, CDR2 FYEKMQ (reference sequence). This CDR3 comprises 13 residues. Trimming left V 5 bases short and J 10 bases short, with 15 bases between. The CDR3 sequence: CASSVTGYGEQFF. DNA of the CDR3: TGTGCCAGCAGCGTTACAGGGTACGGAGAGCAGTTCTTC. Filled out from reference TRBV13 and TRBJ2-1, the complete variable domain reads AAGVIQSPRHLIKEKRETATLKCYPIPRHDTVYWYQQGPGQDPQFLISFYEKMQSDKGSIPDRFSAQQFSDYHSELNMSSLELGDSALYFCASSVTGYGEQFFGPGTRLTVL.

Here the CDR3 DNA reads TGCGCCAGCAGCCAAGATTTGTTTCTTGGGGAGACTAGCGGGAGTACAGATACGCAGTATTTT. This sequence encodes CASSQDLFLGETSGSTDTQYF. The chain recombines TRBV4-1 with TRBJ2-3; TRBD2 agrees at 12 bases. This CDR3 contains 21 residues. The V gene's germline CDR1 is MGHRA and CDR2 YSYEKL. Trimming took 0 bases from V and 3 from J; bases not matched to a gene: 16.

The rearrangement uses TRBV25-1 and TRBJ2-1, with D perhaps matching TRBD1 or TRBD2 (5 bases each). The CDR3 length is 10 residues. Trimming left V 8 bases short and J 10 bases short, with 9 bases between. From germline, CDR1 is MGHDK and CDR2 SYGVNS. CDR3 loop: CASGGREQFF. For the CDR3, the DNA is TGTGCCAGCGGGGGACGGGAGCAGTTCTTC.

The chain uses TRBV10-3 and TRBJ1-1; D is unresolved. V gave up 4 bases and J gave up 7 bases, with 10 bases separating them. CDR1 ENHRY and CDR2 SYGVKD come from the germline V gene. The CDR3 is 12 residues long. CDR3 coding DNA: TGTGCCATCAGTGGCGACGGACTTGAAGCTTTCTTT. Translated: CAISGDGLEAFF.

The V call is TRBV7-9, the J call TRBJ2-1; TRBD2 is a possible D gene (6 bases). There are 14 residues in the CDR3. CDR1 and CDR2 from the germline V gene are SEHNR and FQNEAQ (reference sequence). The V and J ends lost 4 bases and 3 bases respectively, with 10 bases between them. CDR3 nucleotides: TGTGCCAGCAGCTCCAATAGCGGCTACAATGAGCAGTTCTTC. It encodes CASSSNSGYNEQFF.

With respect to this clone: Distinct nucleotide sequences in the sample also encode this CDR3. V is TRBV9 and J is TRBJ1-3, with a possible D match to TRBD1 (6 bases). Germline lookup yields CDR1 SGDLS and CDR2 YYNGEE. V lost 5 bases, J lost 0 bases, and 12 bases lay in between. The CDR3 runs 15 residues. CDR3 region: CASSPGGLSGNTIYF. The CDR3 DNA sequence: TGTGCCAGCAGTCCGGGGGGGCTCTCTGGAAACACCATATATTTT.

In its sample, this clone was seen once. The CDR3, as DNA: TGTGCCAGCAGCCTGCGGGACGGGACCTACGAGCAGTACTTC. This codes for CASSLRDGTYEQYF. The V gene is TRBV5-5, the J gene TRBJ2-7; maybe TRBD2 (6 bases). CDR1 SGHKS and CDR2 YYEKEE come from the germline V gene (reference sequence). The CDR3 contains 14 residues. The germline V and J ends were trimmed by 4 bases and 2 bases, with 13 bases remaining between them.

The rearrangement uses TRBV5-5 and TRBJ2-7, with 7 bases that match TRBD1. Looked up from germline, CDR1 is SGHKS and CDR2 is YYEKEE (reference sequence). The CDR3 sequence is 15 residues long. Unmatched junction bases numbered 11, after V lost 7 bases and J lost 1 base. CDR3 coding DNA: TGTGCCAGCCCGACCGGGACAGAGAAATCCTACGAGCAGTACTTC. It specifies CASPTGTEKSYEQYF.

The rearrangement links TRBV6-6 to TRBJ1-5; D possibly corresponds to TRBD1 (5 bases). The CDR3 is made up of 14 amino acids. Germline loops: CDR1 MNHNY, CDR2 SVGAGI (reference sequence). V was shortened by 0 bases and J by 6 bases, with 9 bases between the two germline ends. CDR3 residues: CASSYSQGAQPQHF. CDR3 coding DNA: TGTGCCAGCAGTTACTCCCAGGGCGCTCAGCCCCAGCATTTT.